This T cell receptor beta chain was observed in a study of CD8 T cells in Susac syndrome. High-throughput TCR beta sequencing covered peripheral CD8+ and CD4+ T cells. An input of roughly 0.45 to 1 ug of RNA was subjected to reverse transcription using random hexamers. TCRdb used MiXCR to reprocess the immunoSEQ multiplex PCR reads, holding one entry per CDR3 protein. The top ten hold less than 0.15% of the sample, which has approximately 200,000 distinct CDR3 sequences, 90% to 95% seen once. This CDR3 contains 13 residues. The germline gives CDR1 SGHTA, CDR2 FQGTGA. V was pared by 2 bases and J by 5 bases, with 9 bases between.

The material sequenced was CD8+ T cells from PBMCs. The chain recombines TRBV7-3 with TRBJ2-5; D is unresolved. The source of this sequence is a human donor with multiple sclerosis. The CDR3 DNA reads TGTGCCAGCAGCTTATCGGCGGCGGAGACCCAGTACTTC. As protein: CASSLSAAETQYF.